The 6 T cell receptor beta chains below come from one sample, sequenced in a study of spatial heterogeneity in lung cancer. One entry per CDR3 protein, called by TCRdb with MiXCR from the 5' RACE reads. There are some 34,000 distinct CDR3 sequences in the sample; roughly 7.2% occur only once, and around 29% lies in the top ten. Time point defined: sample taken at primary tumor resection. Sequenced material: PBMCs, taken at surgery. Every receptor here comes from a female donor with early-stage non-small cell lung cancer.

The rearrangement links TRBV11-2 to TRBJ2-5; a weak D match, TRBD1 (7 bases). CDR3 length equals 13 residues. Germline V gene lookup returns CDR1 SGHAT and CDR2 FQNNGV. V was pared by 5 bases and J by 3 bases, with 10 bases between. DNA for the CDR3: TGTGCCAGCAGCGCGGGGACAGAAGAGACCCAGTACTTC. Translation gives CASSAGTEETQYF. The full variable domain, rest sourced from reference TRBV11-2 and TRBJ2-5, is EAGVAQSPRYKIIEKRQSVAFWCNPISGHATLYWYQQILGQGPKLLIQFQNNGVVDDSQLPKDRFSAERLKGVDSTLKIQPAKLEDSAVYLCASSAGTEETQYFGPGTRLLVL.

A few counts support this clonotype. V gene TRBV27 combines with J gene TRBJ2-2; 11 nucleotides agree with TRBD1. CDR3 size: 15 residues. CDR1 is MNHEY and CDR2 is SMNVEV in the germline V gene (reference sequence). V shed 4 bases, J shed 4 bases, and the junction held 2 bases outside the gene matches. The CDR3 protein is CASSSGTGGTGELFF. The CDR3 DNA reads TGTGCCAGCAGTTCCGGGACAGGGGGCACCGGGGAGCTGTTTTTT.

This clonotype was counted ten times or more. The V and J genes are TRBV5-4 and TRBJ2-7; TRBD1 matches at 7 bases. Per germline, CDR1 SGHNT and CDR2 YYREEE (reference sequence). CDR3 length equals 15 residues. The V and J ends lost 2 bases and 2 bases, in that order; junction bases with no gene match: 7. In DNA, the CDR3 is TGTGCCAGCAGCTTACCCGGGACAGCCACCTACGAGCAGTACTTC. Encoded protein: CASSLPGTATYEQYF.

The table lists this clonotype with many counts. This chain uses TRBV2 with TRBJ2-5; 9 bases fit TRBD1. Trimming took 5 bases from V and 4 from J; bases not matched to a gene: 8. CDR1 and CDR2 (germline): SNHLY, FYNNEI. The CDR3 sequence is 15 residues long. The CDR3 loop is CASSPGTGRGETQYF. In DNA form, the CDR3 reads TGTGCCAGCAGTCCCGGGACAGGGCGGGGAGAGACCCAGTACTTC.

This clonotype was recorded many times. The J gene is TRBJ2-1, the V gene TRBV24-1; D remains ambiguous. The CDR3 spans 17 residues. Germline CDR1 KGHDR, CDR2 SFDVKD. V gave up 2 bases and J gave up 0 bases, with 13 bases separating them. CDR3 protein: CATSDSPSESSYNEQFF. In nucleotides, the CDR3 is TGTGCCACCAGTGATTCCCCGAGCGAAAGCTCCTACAATGAGCAGTTCTTC.

This clonotype was recorded a few times. V gene TRBV20-1 combines with J gene TRBJ2-4; D gene ambiguous. The CDR3 consists of 14 residues. The ends were cut back, 7 bases at V and 6 bases at J, with 19 bases in the middle. Germline V gene data show CDR1 as DFQATT and CDR2 as SNEGSKA (reference sequence). The CDR3 DNA follows: TGCAGTGTTCTCATTGAGGTCCTTGGAAACATTCAGTACTTC. This sequence encodes CSVLIEVLGNIQYF.